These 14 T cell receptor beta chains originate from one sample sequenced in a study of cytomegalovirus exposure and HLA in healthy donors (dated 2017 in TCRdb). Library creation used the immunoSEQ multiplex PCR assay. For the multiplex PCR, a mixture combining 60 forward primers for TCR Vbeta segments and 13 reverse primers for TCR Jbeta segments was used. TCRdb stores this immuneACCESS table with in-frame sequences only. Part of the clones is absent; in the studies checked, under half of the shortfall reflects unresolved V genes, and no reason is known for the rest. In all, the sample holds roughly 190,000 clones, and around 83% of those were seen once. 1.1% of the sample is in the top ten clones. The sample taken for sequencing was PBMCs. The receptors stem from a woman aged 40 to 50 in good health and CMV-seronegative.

As DNA, the CDR3 is TGTGCCAGCAGCCGTCCCGGGACAGGGGTCTCTGGGGCCAACGTCCTGACTTTC. This gives the protein CASSRPGTGVSGANVLTF. The chain recombines TRBV9 with TRBJ2-6, with 10 nucleotides matching TRBD1. The CDR3 has 18 amino acids. Trimming removed 4 bases from V and 0 bases from J; junction bases left unmatched: 7. Germline-derived CDR1 and CDR2 are SGDLS and YYNGEE.

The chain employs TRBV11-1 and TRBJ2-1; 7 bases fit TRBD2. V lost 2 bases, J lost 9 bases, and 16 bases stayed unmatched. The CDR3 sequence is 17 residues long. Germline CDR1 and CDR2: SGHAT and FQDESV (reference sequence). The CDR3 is CASSLSSGWERDFEQFF. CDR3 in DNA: TGTGCCAGCAGCTTATCCTCTGGGTGGGAGCGGGACTTTGAGCAGTTCTTC. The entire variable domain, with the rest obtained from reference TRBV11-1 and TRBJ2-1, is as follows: EAEVAQSPRYKITEKSQAVAFWCDPISGHATLYWYRQILGQGPELLVQFQDESVVDDSQLPKDRFSAERLKGVDSTLKIQPAELGDSAMYLCASSLSSGWERDFEQFFGPGTRLTVL.

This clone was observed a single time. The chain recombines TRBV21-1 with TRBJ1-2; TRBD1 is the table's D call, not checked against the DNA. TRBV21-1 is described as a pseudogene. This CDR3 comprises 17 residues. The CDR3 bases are TGTGCCAGCAGCAAAGGGATGGGCACCCCAAGGCTTGATGGCTACACCTTC. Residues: CASSKGMGTPRLDGYTF.

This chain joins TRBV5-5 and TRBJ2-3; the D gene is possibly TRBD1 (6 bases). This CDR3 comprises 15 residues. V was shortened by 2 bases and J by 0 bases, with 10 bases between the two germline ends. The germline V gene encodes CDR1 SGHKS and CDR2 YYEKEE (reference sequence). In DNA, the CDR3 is TGTGCCAGCAGCTTAGGCCAGGGGAGCACAGATACGCAGTATTTT. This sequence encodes CASSLGQGSTDTQYF. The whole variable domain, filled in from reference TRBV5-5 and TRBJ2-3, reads DAGVTQSPTHLIKTRGQQVTLRCSPISGHKSVSWYQQVLGQGPQFIFQYYEKEERGRGNFPDRFSARQFPNYSSELNVNALLLGDSALYLCASSLGQGSTDTQYFGPGTRLTVL.

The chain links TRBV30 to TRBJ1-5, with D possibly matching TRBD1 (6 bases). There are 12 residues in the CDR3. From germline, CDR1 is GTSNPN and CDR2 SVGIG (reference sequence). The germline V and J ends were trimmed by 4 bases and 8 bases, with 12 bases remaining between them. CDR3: CAWNWGREPQHF. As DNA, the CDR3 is TGTGCCTGGAATTGGGGGCGCGAGCCCCAGCATTTT.

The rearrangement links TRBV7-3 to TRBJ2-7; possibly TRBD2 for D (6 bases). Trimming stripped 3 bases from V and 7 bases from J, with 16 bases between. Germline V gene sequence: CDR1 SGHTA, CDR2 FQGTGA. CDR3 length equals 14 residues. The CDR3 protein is CASSLTGASSEQYF. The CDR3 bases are TGTGCCAGCAGCTTGACGGGAGCCTCCTCTGAGCAGTACTTC.

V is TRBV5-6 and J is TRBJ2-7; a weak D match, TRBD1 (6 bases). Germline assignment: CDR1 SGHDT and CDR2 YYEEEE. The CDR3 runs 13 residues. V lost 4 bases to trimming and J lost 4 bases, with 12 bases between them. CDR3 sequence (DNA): TGTGCCAGCAGCCTCCAGGGGCCGTACGAGCAGTACTTC. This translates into CASSLQGPYEQYF.

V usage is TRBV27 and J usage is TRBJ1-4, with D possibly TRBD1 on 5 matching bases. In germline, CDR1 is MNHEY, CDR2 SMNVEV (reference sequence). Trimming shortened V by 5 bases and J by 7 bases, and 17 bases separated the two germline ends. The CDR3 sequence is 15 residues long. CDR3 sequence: CASSPSAGEVEKLFF. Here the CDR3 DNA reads TGTGCCAGCAGTCCCTCCGCGGGGGAGGTTGAAAAACTGTTTTTT.

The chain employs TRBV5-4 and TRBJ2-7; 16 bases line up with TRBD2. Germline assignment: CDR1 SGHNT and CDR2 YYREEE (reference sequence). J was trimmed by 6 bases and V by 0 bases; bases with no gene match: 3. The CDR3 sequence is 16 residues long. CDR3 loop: CASSLGGLAGGGEQYV. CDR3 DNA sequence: TGTGCCAGCAGCTTGGGGGGACTAGCGGGAGGGGGCGAGCAGTACGTC.

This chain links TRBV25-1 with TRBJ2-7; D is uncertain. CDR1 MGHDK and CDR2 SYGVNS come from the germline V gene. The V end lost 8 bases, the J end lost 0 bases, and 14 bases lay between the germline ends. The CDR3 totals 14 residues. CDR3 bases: TGTGCCAGCTCTCCCCTGTGGAGCTCCTACGAGCAGTACTTC. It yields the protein CASSPLWSSYEQYF.

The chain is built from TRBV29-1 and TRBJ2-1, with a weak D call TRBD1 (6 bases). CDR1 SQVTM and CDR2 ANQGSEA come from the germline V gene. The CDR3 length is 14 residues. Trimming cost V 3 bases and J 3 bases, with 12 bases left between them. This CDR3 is CSVEGRGYYNEQFF. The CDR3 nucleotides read TGCAGCGTTGAGGGCAGGGGTTACTACAATGAGCAGTTCTTC.

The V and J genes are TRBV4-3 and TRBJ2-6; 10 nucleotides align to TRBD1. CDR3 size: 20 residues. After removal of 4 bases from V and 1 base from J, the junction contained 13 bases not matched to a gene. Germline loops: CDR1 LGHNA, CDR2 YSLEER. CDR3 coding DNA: TGCGCCAGCAGCCTAATTAGGGGACAGGGGCGACCGTCTGGGGCCAACGTCCTGACTTTC. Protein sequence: CASSLIRGQGRPSGANVLTF.

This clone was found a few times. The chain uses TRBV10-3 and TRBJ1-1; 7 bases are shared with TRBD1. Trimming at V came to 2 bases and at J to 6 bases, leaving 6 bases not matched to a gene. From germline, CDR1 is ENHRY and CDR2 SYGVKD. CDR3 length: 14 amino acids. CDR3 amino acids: CAISEGQAGPEAFF. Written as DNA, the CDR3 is TGTGCCATCAGTGAGGGACAGGCTGGCCCTGAAGCTTTCTTT.

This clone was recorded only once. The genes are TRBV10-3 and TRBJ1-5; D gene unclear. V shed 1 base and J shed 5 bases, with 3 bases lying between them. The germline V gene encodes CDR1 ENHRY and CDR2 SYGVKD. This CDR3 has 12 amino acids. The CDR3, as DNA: TGTGCCATCAGTGAGTTAGATCAGCCCCAGCATTTT. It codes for CAISELDQPQHF.